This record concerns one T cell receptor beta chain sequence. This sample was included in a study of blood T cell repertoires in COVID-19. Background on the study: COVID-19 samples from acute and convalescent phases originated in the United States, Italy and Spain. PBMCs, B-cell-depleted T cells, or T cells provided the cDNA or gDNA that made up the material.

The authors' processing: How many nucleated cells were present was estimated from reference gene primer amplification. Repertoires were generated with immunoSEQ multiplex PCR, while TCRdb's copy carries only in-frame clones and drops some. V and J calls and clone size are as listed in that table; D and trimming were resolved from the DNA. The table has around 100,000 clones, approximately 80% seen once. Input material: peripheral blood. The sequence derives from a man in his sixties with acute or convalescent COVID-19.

CDR3 in amino acids: CATTGSDEQYF. The CDR3, as DNA: TGTGCCACTACAGGGTCCGACGAGCAGTACTTC. V and J are TRBV21-1 and TRBJ2-7; the table assigns TRBD1, which was not confirmed against the DNA. TRBV21-1 is classified as a pseudogene. The CDR3 has 11 residues.